These T cell receptor beta chains were read from a single sample in a study of cytomegalovirus exposure and HLA in healthy donors. Clones were sequenced by immunoSEQ multiplex PCR, and TCRdb holds only the in-frame ones, with some missing. The table has about 99,000 clones, roughly a tenth seen once. The sample consisted of PBMCs. The receptors shown here come from a man in his forties or fifties in good health and CMV-seropositive. CDR3s include the opening cysteine and the closing phenylalanine or tryptophan.

cdr3_aa	j_call	cdr3_length	v_call
CASSESQAYLGQTDTQYF	TRBJ2-3	18	TRBV25-1
CASSPEIGDTEAFF	TRBJ1-1	14	TRBV18
CASSRWTSGRVQETQYF	TRBJ2-5	17	TRBV4-1
CASSMPGRAYNEQFF	TRBJ2-1	15	TRBV19
CAIWAGFSNEQFF	TRBJ2-1	13	TRBV10-3
CASSHRTGSTEAFF	TRBJ1-1	14	TRBV14
CAWGRNTEAFF	TRBJ1-1	11	TRBV30
CASSDRGYQETQYF	TRBJ2-5	14	TRBV2
CASSYSRSGRLCTDTQYF	TRBJ2-3	18	TRBV6-7
CANSDRSSYEQYF	TRBJ2-7	13	TRBV6-1
CASTPTGEGELFF	TRBJ2-2	13	TRBV27
CASSLDGSDYNEQFF	TRBJ2-1	15	TRBV7-6
CASSWGVDTQYF	TRBJ2-3	12	TRBV5-4
CASSPGRDYNEQFF	TRBJ2-1	14	TRBV2
CASSPRGGNTEAFF	TRBJ1-1	14	TRBV25-1
CASSLNGAGGNYEQYF	TRBJ2-7	16	TRBV7-3
CASSWTGQGARETQYF	TRBJ2-5	16	TRBV5-4
CASSQRGSGANVLTF	TRBJ2-6	15	TRBV7-9
CASSESVLAKNIQYF	TRBJ2-4	15	TRBV25-1
CASSQVGRGPNEKLFF	TRBJ1-4	16	TRBV4-1
CASSLERRLDTQYF	TRBJ2-3	14	TRBV5-4
CASSAGGVGEKLFF	TRBJ1-4	14	TRBV10-1
CASLIAGGGYEQYF	TRBJ2-7	14	TRBV6-4
CASRRAGASNEQFF	TRBJ2-1	14	TRBV28
CSGVVRDWTDTQYF	TRBJ2-3	14	TRBV29-1
CSVPGQGAYEQYF	TRBJ2-7	13	TRBV29-1